This record concerns one T cell receptor beta chain sequence. Its matching antigen is unknown. Germline trimming cut 6 bases from V and 5 bases from J; bases unmatched to any gene: 2. Germline values: CDR1 MNHNY, CDR2 SVGAGI (reference sequence). CDR3 length equals 13 residues. This sample is part of a study of OX40 agonist ivuxolimab in advanced cancers. About the study: Allowance was made for prior anti-PD-1, anti-PD-L1 or anti-CTLA-4 therapy, and 40% to 45% had some.

Assay: immunoSEQ multiplex PCR; the TCRdb copy retains only in-frame clones and omits some. This table has 70,000 to 95,000 clones, about 86% appearing once. Points from the study as a whole: Nonresponders, in some cases, also had low normalized T-cell clonal expansion.

The sequencing here drew on CD4+ or CD8+ T cells sorted from blood, taken in a trial of the OX40 agonist ivuxolimab. The chain is built from TRBV6-6 and TRBJ1-4; 8 nucleotides agree with TRBD1. This receptor was obtained from an adult with an advanced solid tumor such as melanoma, head and neck, liver or kidney cancer. CDR3 nucleotide sequence: TGTGCCAGCAGCTGGACAGGGAATGAAAAACTGTTTTTT. Translating it yields CASSWTGNEKLFF.